This entry lists 24 T cell receptor beta chains sequenced from one sample in a study of OX40 agonist ivuxolimab in advanced cancers. The library was built by means of the immunoSEQ multiplex PCR assay. As stored in TCRdb, this immuneACCESS dataset retains in-frame rearrangements with V and J assigned. A fraction of the clones does not appear; measured against another copy, unresolved V genes explain less than half of the discrepancy, and the remainder lacks a known reason. This sample lists over 95,000 clones; around 90% were detected once. The ten largest make up 0.79% of the sample. The sample was CD4+ or CD8+ T cells sorted from blood, taken in a trial of the OX40 agonist ivuxolimab. The receptors were sampled from an adult with an advanced solid tumor such as melanoma, head and neck, liver or kidney cancer.

The chain links TRBV18 to TRBJ1-1; possibly TRBD1 for D (5 bases). This CDR3 is built from 14 residues. The V gene lost 3 bases and the J gene lost 5 bases, with 13 bases spanning the gap. Germline lookup yields CDR1 KGHSH and CDR2 LQKENI. CDR3 coding DNA: TGTGCCAGCTCACCGACCCTGGGGGGAACTGAAGCTTTCTTT. It encodes CASSPTLGGTEAFF.

This clone has just one count. The chain joins TRBV6-6 to TRBJ1-3; D not resolved. The germline V gene has CDR1 MNHNY and CDR2 SVGAGI (reference sequence). Trimming removed 6 bases at V and 5 bases at J, with 11 bases between. The CDR3 is 13 amino acids. CDR3 residues: CASRPDGRNTIYF. The CDR3 nucleotides read TGTGCCAGCAGGCCGGACGGTCGAAACACCATATATTTT.

This sequence joins TRBV15 and TRBJ1-3; D remains unclear. CDR3 size: 16 residues. Trimming stripped 0 bases from V and 2 bases from J, with 11 bases between. CDR1 is LNHNV and CDR2 is YYDKDF in the germline V gene (reference sequence). The CDR3 sequence is CATSRDSTGPGNTIYF. Written as DNA, the CDR3 is TGTGCCACCAGCAGAGATAGCACCGGACCTGGAAACACCATATATTTT.

V is TRBV5-1 and J is TRBJ2-7, with 8 positions matching TRBD1. With V trimmed by 3 bases and J by 5 bases, 7 bases remained unmatched. The CDR3 totals 14 residues. Germline loops: CDR1 SGHRS, CDR2 YFSETQ. Here the CDR3 reads CASSSRTGKDEQYF. The DNA for the CDR3 is TGCGCCAGCAGCTCGAGGACAGGGAAGGACGAGCAGTACTTC.

This chain links TRBV19 with TRBJ2-7; TRBD2 matches 9 bases. The V gene's germline CDR1 is LNHDA and CDR2 SQIVND (reference sequence). This CDR3 is 14 amino acids long. V lost 7 bases, J lost 0 bases, and 4 bases stayed unmatched. The CDR3 region is CASTLAGSSYEQYF. Here the CDR3 DNA reads TGTGCCAGTACTCTAGCGGGGAGCTCCTACGAGCAGTACTTC.

The J gene is TRBJ1-1, the V gene TRBV27; no clear D gene. CDR1 and CDR2 (germline): MNHEY, SMNVEV (reference sequence). V dropped 5 bases and J dropped 1 base, with 11 bases sitting between them. CDR3 length: 14 residues. The CDR3 DNA sequence: TGTGCCAGCAGTAGCGTTACTCCGAACACTGAAGCTTTCTTT. It codes for CASSSVTPNTEAFF.

This rearrangement joins TRBV5-5 to TRBJ2-3, with 8 bases matching TRBD2. V shed 2 bases, J shed 0 bases, and the junction held 5 bases outside the gene matches. Looked up from germline, CDR1 is SGHKS and CDR2 is YYEKEE (reference sequence). The CDR3 extends over 16 amino acids. CDR3 coding DNA: TGTGCCAGCAGCTTCCGGCGGGGGGTCAGCACAGATACGCAGTATTTT. This gives the protein CASSFRRGVSTDTQYF.

The J gene is TRBJ1-2, the V gene TRBV19; possibly TRBD1 for D (6 bases). V lost 8 bases and J 3 bases, leaving 13 bases between the germline ends. The CDR3 loop spans 13 amino acids. CDR1 is LNHDA and CDR2 is SQIVND in the germline V gene (reference sequence). CDR3 protein: CASAGQSDYGYTF. CDR3 nucleotide sequence: TGTGCCAGTGCCGGACAGTCTGACTATGGCTACACCTTC.

The chain carries TRBV5-8 and TRBJ2-1; tentative D call: TRBD2 (6 bases). The CDR3 length is 15 residues. Trimming removed 3 bases at V and 0 bases at J, with 10 bases between. Germline loops: CDR1 SGHTS, CDR2 YDEGEE. The CDR3 bases are TGTGCCAGCAGCTCGGTCGGGGGCTCCTACAATGAGCAGTTCTTC. It is translated as CASSSVGGSYNEQFF.

The chain joins TRBV7-2 to TRBJ1-6; 9 bases line up with TRBD1. The J segment lost 7 bases and the V segment lost 6 bases, leaving 7 bases of the junction unmatched. In germline, CDR1 is SGHTA, CDR2 FQGNSA. The CDR3 loop spans 15 amino acids. The DNA of the CDR3 is TGTGCCAGCAGTGAATGGACAGGGGAGAATTCACCCCTCCACTTT. Translation gives CASSEWTGENSPLHF.

The chain combines TRBV7-2 with TRBJ1-3, with a tentative D call TRBD1 (6 bases). Germline V gene lookup returns CDR1 SGHTA and CDR2 FQGNSA. V was shortened by 4 bases and J by 0 bases, with 13 bases between the two germline ends. The CDR3 has 16 amino acids. This chain's CDR3 is CASSSLGQSSGNTIYF. The CDR3 DNA reads TGTGCCAGCAGCTCCTTAGGACAGTCCTCTGGAAACACCATATATTTT.

The chain uses TRBV7-9 and TRBJ2-7; weak D call: TRBD1 (5 bases). V was shortened by 2 bases and J by 5 bases, with 10 bases between the two germline ends. This CDR3 spans 13 amino acids. Germline CDR1 is SEHNR and CDR2 is FQNEAQ (reference sequence). CDR3: CASSLKGHDEQYF. The CDR3 DNA is TGTGCCAGCAGCTTAAAAGGACACGACGAGCAGTACTTC.

This clone came up a few times. The rearrangement joins TRBV2 to TRBJ1-2; TRBD1 matches 7 bases. With 2 bases clipped from V and 1 base from J, the junction kept 7 bases outside the gene matches. Per germline, CDR1 SNHLY and CDR2 FYNNEI. This CDR3 contains 16 residues. The CDR3 loop reads CASSERHRGDNYGYTF. In nucleotides, the CDR3 is TGTGCCAGCAGTGAACGACACAGGGGAGATAACTATGGCTACACCTTC. The whole variable domain, filled in from reference TRBV2 and TRBJ1-2, reads EPEVTQTPSHQVTQMGQEVILRCVPISNHLYFYWYRQILGQKVEFLVSFYNNEISEKSEIFDDQFSVERPDGSNFTLKIRSTKLEDSAMYFCASSERHRGDNYGYTFGSGTRLTVV.

The chain joins TRBV7-2 to TRBJ1-6; 8 nucleotides agree with TRBD1. V trimming: 5 bases; J trimming: 5 bases; junction bases outside the gene matches: 11. Germline lookup yields CDR1 SGHTA and CDR2 FQGNSA. This CDR3 comprises 17 residues. CDR3 bases: TGTGCCAGCAGCCCAAGGACAGGGACGTTTGATAATTCACCCCTCCACTTT. It yields the protein CASSPRTGTFDNSPLHF.

CDR3 loop: CASSTAQGGNEQFF. The CDR3 DNA reads as TGTGCCAGCAGCACCGCACAGGGGGGGAATGAGCAGTTCTTC. This chain uses TRBV11-2 with TRBJ2-1; weak D call: TRBD1 (8 bases). Trimming shortened V by 5 bases and J by 7 bases, and 15 bases separated the two germline ends. This CDR3 has 14 amino acids. In germline, CDR1 is SGHAT, CDR2 FQNNGV. The full variable domain, with the rest looked up from reference TRBV11-2 and TRBJ2-1, is EAGVAQSPRYKIIEKRQSVAFWCNPISGHATLYWYQQILGQGPKLLIQFQNNGVVDDSQLPKDRFSAERLKGVDSTLKIQPAKLEDSAVYLCASSTAQGGNEQFFGPGTRLTVL.

This clone was detected only once. The V call is TRBV11-2, the J call TRBJ2-6; D is uncertain. Trimming shortened V by 7 bases and J by 4 bases, and 2 bases separated the two germline ends. Per germline, CDR1 SGHAT and CDR2 FQNNGV. The CDR3 extends over 11 amino acids. CDR3 coding DNA: TGTGCCAGCACCGGGGCCAACGTCCTGACTTTC. Its translation is CASTGANVLTF.

The genes are TRBV6-5 and TRBJ1-1; no clear D. The CDR3 contains 15 residues. Between the trimmed V and J ends, which lost 7 bases and 5 bases, there was a span of 20 bases. Germline-derived CDR1 and CDR2 are MNHEY and SVGAGI. The CDR3 region has the DNA TGTGCCAGCATCTCCATGACCCTAGTCGGGACTGAAGCTTTCTTT. It specifies CASISMTLVGTEAFF.

The chain employs TRBV27 and TRBJ1-2; D gene unclear. V lost 4 bases to trimming and J lost 5 bases, with 14 bases between them. The CDR3 has 14 amino acids. The germline gives CDR1 MNHEY, CDR2 SMNVEV (reference sequence). CDR3 sequence reads: CASSSTGRGYGYTF. CDR3 DNA sequence: TGTGCCAGCAGTTCAACCGGCCGCGGATATGGCTACACCTTC.

The rearrangement uses TRBV28 and TRBJ2-7; D is unresolved. Germline loops: CDR1 MDHEN, CDR2 SYDVKM. The CDR3 totals 11 residues. Trimming removed 2 bases at V and 4 bases at J, with 3 bases between. The CDR3, as DNA: TGTGCCAGCAGTTTAATGTACGAGCAGTACTTC. Its protein product is CASSLMYEQYF.

This chain connects TRBV5-1 to TRBJ2-2, with D perhaps assigned TRBD1 or TRBD2 (5 bases each). V lost 4 bases and J lost 1, with 14 bases in between. The CDR3 runs to 16 residues. Per germline, CDR1 SGHRS and CDR2 YFSETQ. DNA of the CDR3: TGCGCCAGCAGCATAGCCGGGACGGTGAACACCGGGGAGCTGTTTTTT. Its protein is CASSIAGTVNTGELFF.

The chain couples TRBV7-8 to TRBJ2-1; possible D gene TRBD1, 5 bases. The CDR3 runs to 15 residues. The germline V gene has CDR1 SGHVS and CDR2 FQNEAQ. With 1 base removed from V and 5 bases from J, the gap between germline ends came to 12 bases. The CDR3 region has the DNA TGTGCCAGCAGCTTAGTGGGGCTCTCGGACAATGAGCAGTTCTTC. Residues: CASSLVGLSDNEQFF.

This chain joins TRBV6-4 and TRBJ1-2; D unclear. V was clipped by 0 bases and J by 8 bases, with 10 bases between them. Per germline, CDR1 MRHNA and CDR2 SNTAGT. This CDR3 contains 13 residues. The CDR3 nucleotides read TGTGCCAGCAGTGACTCGTCTATTGGGGGCTACACCTTC. It encodes CASSDSSIGGYTF.

J is TRBJ2-1 and V is TRBV9, with TRBD1 matching 10 bases. The length of the CDR3 is 14 residues. The germline V gene encodes CDR1 SGDLS and CDR2 YYNGEE. V lost 1 base, J lost 6 bases, and 1 base stayed unmatched. The CDR3 loop is CASSVRDRGNEQFF. CDR3 nucleotide sequence: TGTGCCAGCAGCGTAAGGGACAGGGGCAATGAGCAGTTCTTC.

V and J are TRBV7-2 and TRBJ1-1; possible D gene TRBD1, 5 bases. The germline V and J ends were trimmed by 4 bases and 5 bases, with 14 bases remaining between them. Germline V CDR1 and CDR2: SGHTA, FQGNSA. The CDR3 runs 14 residues. Here the CDR3 reads CASSSHQGWTEAFF. The CDR3 DNA sequence: TGTGCCAGCAGCTCCCACCAGGGATGGACTGAAGCTTTCTTT.